Below, 27 T cell receptor beta chains from the same sample are listed, as sequenced in a study of cytomegalovirus exposure and HLA in healthy donors. The data were produced by immunoSEQ multiplex PCR, yet TCRdb's version contains in-frame clones alone and is incomplete. The sample includes 97,000 or so clones, just under 95% seen only once; the top ten take 0.8% to 0.9%. The sequencing input was PBMCs. The source is a woman aged 18-29 years in good health and CMV-seronegative.

The chain employs TRBV19 and TRBJ2-7; D unclear. There are 14 residues in the CDR3. V lost 1 base and J 1 base, leaving 8 bases between the germline ends. Germline-derived CDR1 and CDR2 are LNHDA and SQIVND (reference sequence). This CDR3 reads CASSIGYSSYEQYF. The CDR3 nucleotides are TGTGCCAGTAGTATAGGATACAGTTCCTACGAGCAGTACTTC.

This clone was seen only once. The gene calls are TRBV27 and TRBJ1-4; 8 bases map to TRBD1. V was pared by 4 bases and J by 4 bases, with 8 bases of the junction left unmatched. The germline gives CDR1 MNHEY, CDR2 SMNVEV (reference sequence). This CDR3 is 16 amino acids long. The CDR3: CASSSQGASDNEKLFF. The CDR3 bases are TGTGCCAGCAGTTCGCAGGGGGCCTCTGATAATGAAAAACTGTTTTTT.

J is TRBJ2-3 and V is TRBV5-6; D gene ambiguous. The CDR3 runs 15 residues. The V end lost 0 bases, the J end lost 0 bases, and 8 bases lay between the germline ends. In germline, CDR1 is SGHDT, CDR2 YYEEEE. The CDR3 DNA reads as TGTGCCAGCAGCTTGGCGGAGACTAGCACAGATACGCAGTATTTT. Translating it yields CASSLAETSTDTQYF.

This rearrangement joins TRBV5-6 to TRBJ1-4; D possibly corresponds to TRBD1 (6 bases). CDR3 size: 14 residues. Germline V CDR1 and CDR2: SGHDT, YYEEEE. V shed 0 bases and J shed 7 bases, with 10 bases lying between them. CDR3 sequence: CASSLAGGSEKLFF. CDR3 DNA sequence: TGTGCCAGCAGCTTGGCGGGGGGCAGTGAAAAACTGTTTTTT. Supplemented by reference TRBV5-6 and TRBJ1-4, the full variable domain reads DAGVTQSPTHLIKTRGQQVTLRCSPKSGHDTVSWYQQALGQGPQFIFQYYEEEERQRGNFPDRFSGHQFPNYSSELNVNALLLGDSALYLCASSLAGGSEKLFFGSGTQLSVL.

The chain combines TRBV5-1 with TRBJ2-7; 9 bases are shared with TRBD2. J lost 5 bases, V lost 1 base, and 13 bases had no gene match. This CDR3 region has 17 residues. The germline gives CDR1 SGHRS, CDR2 YFSETQ. CDR3 protein: CASSLHGSASGINEQYF. The CDR3 region has the DNA TGCGCCAGCAGCTTGCACGGTTCGGCTAGCGGGATCAACGAGCAGTACTTC.

The genes are TRBV19 and TRBJ2-5; 7 bases agree with TRBD1. V was clipped by 4 bases and J by 5 bases; unmatched bases: 7. The CDR3 extends over 14 amino acids. Germline CDR1 LNHDA, CDR2 SQIVND (reference sequence). The CDR3 bases are TGTGCCAGTAGTAAGGGTCAGGGGGTGGAGACCCAGTACTTC. Amino acids: CASSKGQGVETQYF.

This sequence joins TRBV4-3 and TRBJ1-3, with unresolved D. This CDR3 spans 16 amino acids. V lost 0 bases and J 0 bases, leaving 9 bases between the germline ends. Per the germline V gene, CDR1 is LGHNA and CDR2 is YSLEER. CDR3 in DNA: TGCGCCAGCAGCCAAGATTCGAAAGCCTCTGGAAACACCATATATTTT. Translated, it gives CASSQDSKASGNTIYF.

The chain combines TRBV7-9 with TRBJ2-7, with D maybe TRBD1 (6 bases). This CDR3 contains 16 residues. Trimming shortened V by 5 bases and J by 0 bases, and 17 bases separated the two germline ends. Germline CDR1 and CDR2: SEHNR and FQNEAQ (reference sequence). The CDR3 coding sequence is TGTGCCAGCAGCCCGCCCCTCAGGGGACCCTCCTACGAGCAGTACTTC. Encoded protein: CASSPPLRGPSYEQYF.

The V call is TRBV6-5, the J call TRBJ2-3; D is unresolved. This CDR3 is 15 amino acids long. Trimming shortened V by 2 bases and J by 1 base, and 10 bases separated the two germline ends. Germline assignment: CDR1 MNHEY and CDR2 SVGAGI. This chain's CDR3 is CASSYRTVGTDTQYF. In DNA, the CDR3 is TGTGCCAGCAGTTACCGTACAGTAGGCACAGATACGCAGTATTTT.

The chain combines TRBV5-8 with TRBJ2-7, with a tentative D call TRBD1 (6 bases). Germline V gene sequence: CDR1 SGHTS, CDR2 YDEGEE. V was cut by 1 base and J by 7 bases, with 18 bases left in between. The CDR3 loop spans 15 amino acids. The CDR3 DNA sequence: TGTGCCAGCAGCTTGATAGGACAGACTACTGGGGAGCAGTACTTC. Translating it yields CASSLIGQTTGEQYF.

The chain employs TRBV5-6 and TRBJ1-1; weak D call: TRBD1 (6 bases). From germline, CDR1 is SGHDT and CDR2 YYEEEE. Trimming shortened V by 4 bases and J by 6 bases, and 16 bases separated the two germline ends. The CDR3 contains 14 residues. CDR3 protein: CASSGRGGSAEAFF. CDR3 nucleotide sequence: TGTGCCAGCAGCGGCCGGGGGGGCAGCGCTGAAGCTTTCTTT.

This chain links TRBV25-1 with TRBJ1-6; possible D gene TRBD1, 6 bases. Germline V gene sequence: CDR1 MGHDK, CDR2 SYGVNS. The CDR3 consists of 14 residues. The V end was cut by 4 bases, the J end by 9 bases, with 13 bases between. The CDR3 region is CASSAGGAGSPLHF. The CDR3 bases are TGTGCCAGCAGTGCTGGGGGGGCGGGTTCACCCCTCCACTTT.

The V call is TRBV7-6, the J call TRBJ1-3, with D maybe TRBD1 (5 bases). The CDR3 length is 14 residues. Germline loops: CDR1 SGHVS, CDR2 FNYEAQ. The germline V and J ends were trimmed by 5 bases and 0 bases, with 8 bases remaining between them. The CDR3: CASSQDNSGNTIYF. The CDR3 DNA reads TGTGCCAGCAGCCAGGACAACTCTGGAAACACCATATATTTT.

As DNA, the CDR3 is TGCGCCAGCAGCTTGGGCGCGGGGGCCCTCACAGATACGCAGTATTTT. The encoded protein is CASSLGAGALTDTQYF. The rearrangement uses TRBV5-1 and TRBJ2-3; perhaps TRBD2 as D (7 bases). CDR3 length: 16 residues. Germline CDR1 reads SGHRS; CDR2 reads YFSETQ. Between the trimmed V and J ends, which lost 0 bases and 2 bases, there was a span of 13 bases.

The rearrangement joins TRBV5-4 to TRBJ2-3; a possible D gene is TRBD1 (5 bases). The CDR3 loop spans 15 amino acids. Germline V gives CDR1 SGHNT, CDR2 YYREEE (reference sequence). Trimming cost V 5 bases and J 1 base, with 14 bases left between them. CDR3: CASRYTGPGTDTQYF. Here the CDR3 DNA reads TGTGCCAGCAGATATACAGGCCCGGGCACAGATACGCAGTATTTT.

The chain carries TRBV6-5 and TRBJ2-7; D is possibly TRBD1 (6 bases). V gave up 11 bases and J gave up 0 bases, with 17 bases separating them. Looked up from germline, CDR1 is MNHEY and CDR2 is SVGAGI. CDR3 length: 14 residues. The CDR3 DNA follows: TGTGCCTCTTCGCACAGGGAGTCCTCCTACGAGCAGTACTTC. Translating it yields CASSHRESSYEQYF.

The sample holds a few counts of this clone. The chain couples TRBV5-4 to TRBJ2-3; 7 bases match TRBD1. CDR3 length: 14 residues. Germline loops: CDR1 SGHNT, CDR2 YYREEE (reference sequence). Trimming at V came to 4 bases and at J to 0 bases, leaving 2 bases not matched to a gene. CDR3: CASSRQGSTDTQYF. CDR3 coding DNA: TGTGCCAGCAGCCGACAGGGTAGCACAGATACGCAGTATTTT.

The chain is built from TRBV30 and TRBJ1-2; no definite D call. Germline V gene data show CDR1 as GTSNPN and CDR2 as SVGIG (reference sequence). Trimming cost V 0 bases and J 0 bases, with 8 bases left between them. The CDR3 runs to 14 residues. In DNA, the CDR3 is TGTGCCTGGAGTGTAGACATGACTAACTATGGCTACACCTTC. The encoded protein is CAWSVDMTNYGYTF.

This clone has only a few counts. This sequence joins TRBV4-1 and TRBJ1-3; D gene ambiguous. The germline V gene encodes CDR1 MGHRA and CDR2 YSYEKL. This CDR3 comprises 15 residues. With 4 bases removed from V and 4 bases from J, the gap between germline ends came to 14 bases. CDR3 loop: CASSPFESTGNTIYF. CDR3 bases: TGCGCCAGCAGCCCGTTTGAGAGCACGGGAAACACCATATATTTT.

This chain joins TRBV12-5 and TRBJ2-2; D not resolved. Trimming removed 4 bases at V and 0 bases at J, with 12 bases between. The CDR3 consists of 16 residues. CDR1 is LGHNT, CDR2 FRNRAP, per germline. The CDR3 DNA reads TGTGCTAGTGGTTCGAGGAGCGCCCCGAACACCGGGGAGCTGTTTTTT. Its protein product is CASGSRSAPNTGELFF.

J is TRBJ2-2 and V is TRBV6-1, with TRBD2 matching 7 bases. J gave up 4 bases and V 7 bases, and 9 bases lay outside the gene matches. The CDR3 totals 15 residues. Germline CDR1 reads MNHNS; CDR2 reads SASEGT. The CDR3 protein is CASTPGTTSTGELFF. CDR3 nucleotide sequence: TGTGCCAGCACCCCCGGGACTACCAGCACCGGGGAGCTGTTTTTT.

V is TRBV2 and J is TRBJ2-2; TRBD2 aligns across 10 bases. Per the germline V gene, CDR1 is SNHLY and CDR2 is FYNNEI. The CDR3 sequence is 16 residues long. J was trimmed by 4 bases and V by 3 bases; bases with no gene match: 5. CDR3 protein: CASSDKRGGVTGELFF. The CDR3 nucleotides read TGTGCCAGCAGTGACAAGCGGGGGGGCGTCACCGGGGAGCTGTTTTTT.

The V and J genes are TRBV30 and TRBJ2-5, with D possibly TRBD2 on 5 matching bases. CDR1 is GTSNPN, CDR2 SVGIG, per germline (reference sequence). V was clipped by 3 bases and J by 4 bases, with 12 bases between them. CDR3 length: 13 amino acids. CDR3 sequence reads: CAWSRKGRETQYF. DNA for the CDR3: TGTGCCTGGAGCCGGAAAGGGAGAGAGACCCAGTACTTC.

The chain uses TRBV7-2 and TRBJ2-5; TRBD2 is a possible D gene (5 bases). V was cut by 1 base and J by 4 bases, with 10 bases left in between. Germline V lookup: CDR1 SGHTA, CDR2 FQGNSA. This CDR3 is 14 amino acids long. The CDR3 reads CASSLVGVPETQYF. In DNA form, the CDR3 reads TGTGCCAGCAGCTTAGTGGGAGTGCCAGAGACCCAGTACTTC.

The chain joins TRBV5-1 to TRBJ2-6, with TRBD2 matching over 7 bases. The length of the CDR3 is 16 residues. The junction had 3 bases not matched to a gene; V was cut back by 2 bases and J by 1 base. CDR1 is SGHRS, CDR2 YFSETQ, per germline. Written as DNA, the CDR3 is TGCGCCAGCAGCTTAGGCGGGGGATCTGGGGCCAACGTCCTGACTTTC. Protein sequence: CASSLGGGSGANVLTF.

This chain uses TRBV12-5 with TRBJ1-1; D is unresolved. The CDR3 is made up of 12 amino acids. Deletions cut 1 base from V and 7 bases from J, with 7 bases between. Germline CDR1 is LGHNT and CDR2 is FRNRAP. The CDR3 reads CASGLGRSEAFF. The CDR3 bases are TGTGCTAGTGGTTTGGGCCGGAGTGAAGCTTTCTTT. Filled out from reference TRBV12-5 and TRBJ1-1, the complete variable domain reads DARVTQTPRHKVTEMGQEVTMRCQPILGHNTVFWYRQTMMQGLELLAYFRNRAPLDDSGMPKDRFSAEMPDATLATLKIQPSEPRDSAVYFCASGLGRSEAFFGQGTRLTVV.

The chain employs TRBV5-8 and TRBJ1-2, with D possibly TRBD1 on 6 matching bases. CDR3 length: 19 residues. Germline values: CDR1 SGHTS, CDR2 YDEGEE. V lost 2 bases and J 3 bases, leaving 26 bases between the germline ends. DNA for the CDR3: TGTGCCAGCAGCTTTTTTACAGGGACGGCAACGGGTGGTCACTATGGCTACACCTTC. Translating it yields CASSFFTGTATGGHYGYTF.